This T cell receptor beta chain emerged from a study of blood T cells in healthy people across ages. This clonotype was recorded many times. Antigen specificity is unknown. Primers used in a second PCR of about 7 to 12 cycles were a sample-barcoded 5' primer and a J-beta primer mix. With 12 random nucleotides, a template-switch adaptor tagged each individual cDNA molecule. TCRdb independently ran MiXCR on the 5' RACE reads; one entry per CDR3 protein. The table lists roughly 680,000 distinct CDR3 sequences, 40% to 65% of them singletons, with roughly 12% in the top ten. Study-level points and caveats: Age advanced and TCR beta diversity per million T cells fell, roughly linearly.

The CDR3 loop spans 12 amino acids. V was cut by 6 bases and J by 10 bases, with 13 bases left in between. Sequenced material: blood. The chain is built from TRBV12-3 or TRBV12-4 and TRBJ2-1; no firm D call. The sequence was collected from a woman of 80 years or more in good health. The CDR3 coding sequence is TGTGCCAGCAGCTCCCCCATCGGGGAGCAGTTCTTC. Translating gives CASSSPIGEQFF.